Following are 24 T cell receptor beta chains from one sample sequenced in a study of blood T cell repertoires in COVID-19. Assay: immunoSEQ multiplex PCR; the TCRdb copy retains only in-frame clones and omits some. The sample has approximately 140,000 clones, about 83% seen once. Sequencing used peripheral blood. Source of these receptors: a man aged 50-59 years with acute or convalescent COVID-19.

The rearrangement uses TRBV7-8 and TRBJ1-5; D not resolved. The germline V and J ends were trimmed by 0 bases and 2 bases, with 11 bases remaining between them. Germline V lookup: CDR1 SGHVS, CDR2 FQNEAQ. This CDR3 is built from 16 residues. CDR3 in amino acids: CASSLAQASGNQPQHF. CDR3 coding DNA: TGTGCCAGCAGCTTAGCGCAGGCATCTGGCAATCAGCCCCAGCATTTT.

CDR3 coding DNA: TGTGCTAGTGGTTTGGTACTGGCTAGCGGGGGCAATGAGCAGTTCTTC. This encodes CASGLVLASGGNEQFF. The V call is TRBV12-5, the J call TRBJ2-1; 10 nucleotides line up with TRBD2. This CDR3 is built from 16 residues. J lost 6 bases, V lost 0 bases, and 5 bases had no gene match. Germline V gene data show CDR1 as LGHNT and CDR2 as FRNRAP.

The V and J genes are TRBV6-1 and TRBJ1-5, with D perhaps TRBD1 (5 bases). The CDR3 is 15 residues long. The germline V gene has CDR1 MNHNS and CDR2 SASEGT. V was clipped by 1 base and J by 6 bases, with 13 bases between them. In DNA, the CDR3 is TGTGCCAGCAGTGAAGGCGCAGGGTTCTTTCAGCCCCAGCATTTT. This gives the protein CASSEGAGFFQPQHF.

This rearrangement joins TRBV12-5 to TRBJ1-5, with a possible D match to TRBD1 (6 bases). Per germline, CDR1 LGHNT and CDR2 FRNRAP. V shed 7 bases and J shed 3 bases, with 13 bases lying between them. The CDR3 has 14 amino acids. CDR3 sequence (DNA): TGTGCTAGTGCCCTGGGGGCAGTCAATCAGCCCCAGCATTTT. It is translated as CASALGAVNQPQHF.

This clone was seen just once. The chain couples TRBV12-3 or TRBV12-4 to TRBJ1-6; TRBD1 might be the D (5 bases). This CDR3 comprises 13 residues. Trimming removed 5 bases from V and 6 bases from J, with 8 bases in between. CDR3 loop: CASSSGGNSPLHF. Written as DNA, the CDR3 is TGTGCCAGCAGTAGCGGGGGTAATTCACCCCTCCACTTT.

This clone was seen only a few times. V gene TRBV27 combines with J gene TRBJ1-1, with TRBD1 identical over 8 bases. Germline lookup yields CDR1 MNHEY and CDR2 SMNVEV (reference sequence). V lost 2 bases and J lost 1; bases outside the gene matches: 6. The CDR3 length is 16 residues. The CDR3 DNA is TGTGCCAGCAGTTTAGCGCGACAGGGGCCGAACACTGAAGCTTTCTTT. This gives the protein CASSLARQGPNTEAFF.

The chain recombines TRBV20-1 with TRBJ2-5; 7 bases line up with TRBD1. The CDR3 covers 14 residues. Germline V lookup: CDR1 DFQATT, CDR2 SNEGSKA (reference sequence). With 3 bases clipped from V and 5 bases from J, the junction kept 9 bases outside the gene matches. CDR3 coding DNA: TGCAGTGCTAGTGAAGCCGACAGGGAGGAGACCCAGTACTTC. Translating gives CSASEADREETQYF.

The CDR3 coding sequence is TGTGCCAGCTCGGGGGACTACAACACCGGGGAGCTGTTTTTT. Translated, it gives CASSGDYNTGELFF. The V and J genes are TRBV18 and TRBJ2-2, with 7 bases identical to TRBD2. This CDR3 contains 14 residues. J lost 2 bases, V lost 6 bases, and 3 bases had no gene match. Per germline, CDR1 KGHSH and CDR2 LQKENI.

The chain has TRBV10-2 and TRBJ1-6; 9 bases match TRBD1. The CDR3 is made up of 16 amino acids. The germline CDR1 and CDR2 sequences are WSHSY and SAAADI. After removal of 8 bases from V and 8 bases from J, the junction contained 13 bases not matched to a gene. The CDR3 protein is CASGGQGSVVDSPLHF. The CDR3 DNA follows: TGCGCCAGCGGGGGACAGGGCTCAGTAGTAGATTCACCCCTCCACTTT.

The chain has TRBV29-1 and TRBJ1-1; the match to TRBD1 covers 7 bases. Per the germline V gene, CDR1 is SQVTM and CDR2 is ANQGSEA. V was clipped by 7 bases and J by 0 bases; unmatched bases: 2. The CDR3 covers 12 residues. The CDR3 nucleotides read TGCAGCGGGACAGGTCTGAACACTGAAGCTTTCTTT. This encodes CSGTGLNTEAFF.

The chain joins TRBV18 to TRBJ1-4; TRBD1 matches at 8 bases. With 8 bases clipped from V and 5 bases from J, the junction kept 10 bases outside the gene matches. The germline V gene has CDR1 KGHSH and CDR2 LQKENI. The CDR3 is 15 residues long. The chain's CDR3 is CASTRRDRPNEKLFF. The CDR3 bases are TGTGCCAGCACACGCCGGGACAGGCCGAATGAAAAACTGTTTTTT.

The J gene is TRBJ1-1, the V gene TRBV19, with D hard to call. V gave up 5 bases and J gave up 3 bases, with 10 bases separating them. Per the germline V gene, CDR1 is LNHDA and CDR2 is SQIVND (reference sequence). This CDR3 region has 13 residues. CDR3 in amino acids: CASSLTVDTEAFF. The DNA for the CDR3 is TGTGCCAGTAGTCTTACAGTGGACACTGAAGCTTTCTTT.

The chain is built from TRBV28 and TRBJ1-2; D ambiguous. Germline loops: CDR1 MDHEN, CDR2 SYDVKM. The CDR3 contains 17 residues. The ends were cut back, 1 base at V and 3 bases at J, with 18 bases in the middle. The DNA of the CDR3 is TGTGCCAGCAGTTTATACCACAGCGGATTCGCAGACTATGGCTACACCTTC. As protein: CASSLYHSGFADYGYTF.

This clone was found once. J is TRBJ1-1 and V is TRBV4-1, with TRBD1 matching 7 bases. This CDR3 contains 13 residues. The ends lost 2 bases at V and 7 bases at J; junction bases unmatched: 4. Germline lookup yields CDR1 MGHRA and CDR2 YSYEKL. CDR3 in amino acids: CASSQHGTDEAFF. CDR3 nucleotides: TGCGCCAGCAGCCAACACGGGACAGATGAAGCTTTCTTT.

The chain uses TRBV6-1 and TRBJ1-2; D is possibly TRBD1 (5 bases). Germline lookup yields CDR1 MNHNS and CDR2 SASEGT. V lost 2 bases to trimming and J lost 4 bases, with 14 bases between them. This CDR3 has 15 residues. CDR3 in DNA: TGTGCCAGCAGTGAAATTCTTCGGGGGTCCTATGGCTACACCTTC. Translated: CASSEILRGSYGYTF.

This clone showed up just once. The chain uses TRBV5-6 and TRBJ2-3; 8 nucleotides align to TRBD1. The CDR3 sequence is 13 residues long. Looked up from germline, CDR1 is SGHDT and CDR2 is YYEEEE. V shed 4 bases and J 4 bases; nucleotides not matched to a gene: 2. The CDR3 region is CASSQQGADTQYF. CDR3 nucleotide sequence: TGTGCCAGCAGCCAACAGGGGGCAGATACGCAGTATTTT.

The gene calls are TRBV5-1 and TRBJ2-3; 11 bases are a match to TRBD2. V trimming: 6 bases; J trimming: 2 bases; junction bases outside the gene matches: 8. Germline V gives CDR1 SGHRS, CDR2 YFSETQ. The CDR3 covers 16 residues. The CDR3 sequence: CASTVGLAGYTDTQYF. For the CDR3, the DNA is TGCGCCAGCACCGTAGGACTAGCGGGCTACACAGATACGCAGTATTTT.

The chain has TRBV18 and TRBJ1-5; unclear D gene. Trimming left V 3 bases short and J 3 bases short, with 15 bases between. Germline V gene data show CDR1 as KGHSH and CDR2 as LQKENI. This CDR3 is built from 16 residues. The CDR3 spells CASSPRVGGNNQPQHF. The CDR3 bases are TGTGCCAGCTCACCGCGCGTAGGAGGGAACAATCAGCCCCAGCATTTT.

This clone was detected once. V gene TRBV27 combines with J gene TRBJ2-5; 9 bases fit TRBD2. The CDR3 covers 16 residues. Germline lookup yields CDR1 MNHEY and CDR2 SMNVEV (reference sequence). The V segment lost 4 bases and the J segment 2 bases; nucleotides outside the gene matches: 8. The CDR3 is CASSSGTSPNQETQYF. CDR3 DNA sequence: TGTGCCAGCAGTTCCGGGACTAGCCCTAATCAAGAGACCCAGTACTTC.

The chain is built from TRBV14 and TRBJ1-1; TRBD1 might be the D (5 bases). V was cut by 1 base and J by 1 base, with 10 bases left in between. CDR3 length equals 15 residues. CDR1 and CDR2 (germline): SGHDN, FVKESK. The CDR3 protein is CASSQVRGWNTEAFF. The CDR3 DNA is TGTGCCAGCAGCCAAGTCCGGGGGTGGAACACTGAAGCTTTCTTT.

V gene TRBV18 combines with J gene TRBJ1-1; TRBD1 might be the D (5 bases). Trimming took 9 bases from V and 3 from J, leaving 20 bases between them. The CDR3 is 15 residues long. The germline gives CDR1 KGHSH, CDR2 LQKENI. CDR3 sequence (DNA): TGTGCCAGTACCTGGACATCCCCAGGAGACACTGAAGCTTTCTTT. This sequence encodes CASTWTSPGDTEAFF.

The genes are TRBV6-2 or TRBV6-3 and TRBJ2-7; D unresolved. The CDR3 loop spans 15 amino acids. Germline CDR1 MNHEY, CDR2 SVGEGT. The V and J ends lost 0 bases and 11 bases respectively, with 20 bases between them. CDR3 DNA sequence: TGTGCCAGCAGTTACTCGAGTGGTGTACCTTCGTCTGAGTACTTC. Protein sequence: CASSYSSGVPSSEYF.

This chain joins TRBV4-1 and TRBJ2-5; maybe TRBD1 (6 bases). V shed 1 base and J shed 3 bases, with 12 bases lying between them. The CDR3 contains 15 residues. Per germline, CDR1 MGHRA and CDR2 YSYEKL. This chain's CDR3 is CASSQVGAGEETQYF. The DNA of the CDR3 is TGCGCCAGCAGCCAAGTGGGGGCAGGGGAAGAGACCCAGTACTTC.

The V gene is TRBV3-1 (or the pseudogene TRBV3-2), the J gene TRBJ1-1, with 10 bases that match TRBD1. Germline CDR1 is LGHDT and CDR2 is YNNKEL (reference sequence). The CDR3 is made up of 14 amino acids. J gave up 5 bases and V 6 bases, and 6 bases lay outside the gene matches. The CDR3 nucleotides read TGTGCCAGCAGGCGACAGGGGGCTGGGACTGAAGCTTTCTTT. Amino acids: CASRRQGAGTEAFF.